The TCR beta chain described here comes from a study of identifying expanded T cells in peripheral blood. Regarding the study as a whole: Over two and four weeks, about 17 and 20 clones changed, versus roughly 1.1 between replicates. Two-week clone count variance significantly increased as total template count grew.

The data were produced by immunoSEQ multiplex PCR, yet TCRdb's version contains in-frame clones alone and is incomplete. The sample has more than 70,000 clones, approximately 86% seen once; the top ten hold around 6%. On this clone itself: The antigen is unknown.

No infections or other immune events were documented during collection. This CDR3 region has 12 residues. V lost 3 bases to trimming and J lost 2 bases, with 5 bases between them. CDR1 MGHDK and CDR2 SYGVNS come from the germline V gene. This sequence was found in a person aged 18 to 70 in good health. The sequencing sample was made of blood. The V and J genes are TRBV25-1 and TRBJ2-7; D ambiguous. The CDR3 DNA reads TGTGCCAGCAGTGACAGGCCCTACGAGCAGTACTTC. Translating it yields CASSDRPYEQYF.